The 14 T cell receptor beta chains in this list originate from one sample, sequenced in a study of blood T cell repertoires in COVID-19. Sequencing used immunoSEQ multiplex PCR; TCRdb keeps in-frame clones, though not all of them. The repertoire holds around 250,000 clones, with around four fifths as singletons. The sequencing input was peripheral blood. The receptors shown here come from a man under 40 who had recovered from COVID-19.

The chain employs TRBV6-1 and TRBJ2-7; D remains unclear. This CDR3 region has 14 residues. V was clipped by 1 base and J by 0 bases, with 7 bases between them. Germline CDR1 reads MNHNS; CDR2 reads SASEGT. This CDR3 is CASSEGDNSYEQYF. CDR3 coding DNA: TGTGCCAGCAGTGAAGGTGACAACTCCTACGAGCAGTACTTC.

The CDR3 reads CASSLGLAGGSSYEQYV. CDR3 DNA: TGTGCCAGCAGCCTCGGACTAGCGGGGGGGAGCTCCTACGAGCAGTACGTC. The chain combines TRBV14 with TRBJ2-7; 15 bases are shared with TRBD2. CDR1 is SGHDN and CDR2 is FVKESK in the germline V gene. The J segment lost 0 bases and the V segment lost 4 bases, leaving 4 bases of the junction unmatched. CDR3 length: 17 amino acids.

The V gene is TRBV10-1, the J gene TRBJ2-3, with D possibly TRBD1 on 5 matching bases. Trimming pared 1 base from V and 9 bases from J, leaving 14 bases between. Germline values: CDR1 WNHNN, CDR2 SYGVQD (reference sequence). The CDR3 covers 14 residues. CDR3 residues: CASSEFNRYGTQYF. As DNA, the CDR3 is TGCGCCAGCAGTGAGTTCAACAGGTACGGAACGCAGTATTTT.

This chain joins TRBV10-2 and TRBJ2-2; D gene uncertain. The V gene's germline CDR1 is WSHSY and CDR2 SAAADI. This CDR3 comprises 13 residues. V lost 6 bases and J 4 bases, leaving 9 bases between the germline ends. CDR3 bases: TGCGCCAGCAGAATAGCTTCCACCGGGGAGCTGTTTTTT. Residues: CASRIASTGELFF.

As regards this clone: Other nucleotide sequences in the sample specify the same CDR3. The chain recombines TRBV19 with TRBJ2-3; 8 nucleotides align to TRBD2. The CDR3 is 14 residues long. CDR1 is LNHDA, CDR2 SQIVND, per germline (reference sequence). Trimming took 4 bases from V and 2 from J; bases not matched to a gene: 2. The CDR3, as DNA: TGTGCCAGTAGTAGCGGGGGGAACACAGATACGCAGTATTTT. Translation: CASSSGGNTDTQYF.

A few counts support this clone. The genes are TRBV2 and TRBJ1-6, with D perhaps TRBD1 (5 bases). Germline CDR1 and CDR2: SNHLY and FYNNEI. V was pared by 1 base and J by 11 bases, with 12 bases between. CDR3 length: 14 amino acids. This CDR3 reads CASSEGAGLTPLHF. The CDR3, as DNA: TGTGCCAGCAGTGAAGGTGCAGGGCTGACACCCCTCCACTTT.

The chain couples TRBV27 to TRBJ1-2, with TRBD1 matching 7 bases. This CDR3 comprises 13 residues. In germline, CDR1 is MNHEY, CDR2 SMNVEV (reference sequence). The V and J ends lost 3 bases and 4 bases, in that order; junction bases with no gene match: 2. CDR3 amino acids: CASSLPGGYGYTF. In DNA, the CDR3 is TGTGCCAGCAGTTTGCCAGGGGGCTATGGCTACACCTTC.

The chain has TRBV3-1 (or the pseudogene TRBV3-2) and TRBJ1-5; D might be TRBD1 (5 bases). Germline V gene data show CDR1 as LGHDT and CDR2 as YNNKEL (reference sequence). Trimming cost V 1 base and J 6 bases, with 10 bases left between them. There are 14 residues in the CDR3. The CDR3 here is CASSQGGDLQPQHF. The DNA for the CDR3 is TGTGCCAGCAGCCAAGGGGGGGACCTTCAGCCCCAGCATTTT.

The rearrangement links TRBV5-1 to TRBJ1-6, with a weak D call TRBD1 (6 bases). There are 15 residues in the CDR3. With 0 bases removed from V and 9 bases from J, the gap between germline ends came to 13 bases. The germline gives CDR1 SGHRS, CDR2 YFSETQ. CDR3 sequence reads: CASSLAGGAGSPLHF. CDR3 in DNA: TGCGCCAGCAGCTTGGCGGGGGGCGCAGGTTCACCCCTCCACTTT.

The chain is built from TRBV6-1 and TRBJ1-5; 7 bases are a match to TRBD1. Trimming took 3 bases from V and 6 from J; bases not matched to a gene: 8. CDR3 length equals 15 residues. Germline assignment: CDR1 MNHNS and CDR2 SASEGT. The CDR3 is CASSEFGRGSQPQHF. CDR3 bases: TGTGCCAGCAGTGAGTTCGGCAGGGGGAGTCAGCCCCAGCATTTT.

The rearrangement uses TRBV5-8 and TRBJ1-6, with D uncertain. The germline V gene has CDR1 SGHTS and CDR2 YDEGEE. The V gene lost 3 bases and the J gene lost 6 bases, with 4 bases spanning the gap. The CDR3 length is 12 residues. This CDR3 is CASSYSNSPLHF. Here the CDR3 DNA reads TGTGCCAGCAGCTACTCTAATTCACCCCTCCACTTT.

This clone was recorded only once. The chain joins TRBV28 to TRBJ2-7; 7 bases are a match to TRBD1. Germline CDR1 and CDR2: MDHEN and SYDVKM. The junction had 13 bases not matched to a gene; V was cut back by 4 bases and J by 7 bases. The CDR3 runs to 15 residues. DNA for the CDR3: TGTGCCAGCAGTTCCTATTCCAGGGGGTCGGGGGAGCAGTACGTC. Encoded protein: CASSSYSRGSGEQYV.

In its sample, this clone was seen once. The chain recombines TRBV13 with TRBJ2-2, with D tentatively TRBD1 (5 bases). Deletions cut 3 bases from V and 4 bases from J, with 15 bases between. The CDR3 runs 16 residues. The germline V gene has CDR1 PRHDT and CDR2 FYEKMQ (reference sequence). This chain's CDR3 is CASSFIRGSGTGELFF. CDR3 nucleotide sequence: TGTGCCAGCAGCTTCATAAGGGGTTCAGGCACCGGGGAGCTGTTTTTT.

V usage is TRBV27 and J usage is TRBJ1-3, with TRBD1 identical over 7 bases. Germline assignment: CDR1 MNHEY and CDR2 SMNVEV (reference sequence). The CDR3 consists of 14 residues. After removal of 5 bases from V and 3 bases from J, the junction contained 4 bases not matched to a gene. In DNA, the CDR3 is TGTGCCAGCAGTCAGACAGGGCTTGGAAACACCATATATTTT. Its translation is CASSQTGLGNTIYF.